This T cell receptor (beta chain) is from a study of cytomegalovirus exposure and HLA in healthy donors. Study summary: Early released data comprised around 79 million unique TCRs from HLA-typed donors. The Caucasian-associated ancestry cluster held around 76% of roughly 370 genotyped donors.

Study outcomes and limitations: Relative to equally common others, HLA-associated TCR beta chains showed greater clonal expansion in a later analysis. A later analysis reported that several of the most significant clusters appeared to be linked to common viral pathogens, among them Epstein-Barr virus.

For this clone: The antigen remains unidentified.

The ends were cut back, 2 bases at V and 6 bases at J, with 12 bases in the middle. This CDR3 spans 14 amino acids. The germline V gene has CDR1 SGDLS and CDR2 YYNGEE. The primer mix had 60 Vbeta and 13 Jbeta primers. Produced via immunoSEQ multiplex PCR; TCRdb's table is partial and in-frame only. The sample has fewer than 85,000 clones. The chain is built from TRBV9 and TRBJ2-1; a possible D gene is TRBD1 (6 bases). The source material was PBMCs. This sequence was found in a man between 25 and 39 years old in good health and CMV-seronegative. CDR3 bases: TGTGCCAGCAGCGTTTTGGGGGCGGTCAATGAGCAGTTCTTC. It translates to CASSVLGAVNEQFF.